These 15 T cell receptor beta chains were sequenced from one sample in a study of beta chain features in type 1 diabetes. General study results and limits: Significant though moderate, a shortening of TCRB CDR3s appeared in all four CD4+ subsets of Type 1 diabetes patients.

Of the isolated RNA, all was reverse transcribed, and so the sequenced material was expressed TCRB transcripts. Data came from immunoSEQ multiplex PCR; TCRdb stores just in-frame clones and leaves some out. The sample consists of some 360,000 clones, roughly a tenth of them appearing once. Their specific antigens are unknown. The sample taken for sequencing was central memory CD4+ T cells from blood. The receptors were gathered from a man aged 25-45 years with type 1 diabetes.

This chain joins TRBV30 and TRBJ1-1; D may be TRBD1 (6 bases). Trimming removed 0 bases at V and 5 bases at J, with 19 bases between. Germline values: CDR1 GTSNPN, CDR2 SVGIG (reference sequence). The CDR3 spans 16 residues. Written as DNA, the CDR3 is TGTGCCTGGAGTGTACTTCTCGGGGGCGTTAGGACTGAAGCTTTCTTT. This gives the protein CAWSVLLGGVRTEAFF.

The chain employs TRBV7-2 and TRBJ2-5; D is perhaps TRBD1 (6 bases). In germline, CDR1 is SGHTA, CDR2 FQGNSA. V shed 5 bases and J shed 5 bases, with 12 bases lying between them. The CDR3 has 13 amino acids. The CDR3 nucleotides read TGTGCCAGCAGCCCCTCAGGGGCCGAGACCCAGTACTTC. It codes for CASSPSGAETQYF.

This clone was counted between two and nine times. The V gene is TRBV12-5, the J gene TRBJ2-1; D gene ambiguous. The CDR3 runs to 14 residues. V lost 7 bases and J 6 bases, leaving 16 bases between the germline ends. Germline-derived CDR1 and CDR2 are LGHNT and FRNRAP. The CDR3 region has the DNA TGTGCTAGTGTCTCCGGCACACGGCCCAATGAGCAGTTCTTC. Its protein product is CASVSGTRPNEQFF.

This clone was seen at least ten times. Other DNA sequences from this sample encode an identical CDR3 as well. This rearrangement joins TRBV7-2 to TRBJ1-3, with TRBD1 matching over 8 bases. This CDR3 comprises 15 residues. Germline V gene data show CDR1 as SGHTA and CDR2 as FQGNSA. The trim removed 5 bases at V and 0 bases at J, leaving 3 bases unmatched. CDR3: CASSRTGTSGNTIYF. CDR3 nucleotide sequence: TGTGCCAGCAGCAGGACAGGGACCTCTGGAAACACCATATATTTT.

The chain couples TRBV6-6 to TRBJ2-1, with unresolved D. Germline loops: CDR1 MNHNY, CDR2 SVGAGI (reference sequence). The CDR3 loop spans 13 amino acids. Trimming took 2 bases from V and 12 from J, leaving 14 bases between them. CDR3 in DNA: TGTGCCAGCAGTTACGCCGAGCGCGCGGTGCAGTTCTTC. Its protein product is CASSYAERAVQFF.

This rearrangement joins TRBV6-5 to TRBJ2-1, with D maybe TRBD1 (5 bases). CDR1 is MNHEY and CDR2 is SVGAGI in the germline V gene. V gave up 9 bases and J gave up 2 bases, with 8 bases separating them. The length of the CDR3 is 12 residues. CDR3 sequence reads: CASSTAYNEQFF. CDR3 sequence (DNA): TGTGCCAGTTCGACAGCCTACAATGAGCAGTTCTTC.

The genes are TRBV9 and TRBJ2-2; 10 nucleotides align to TRBD1. The CDR3 consists of 17 residues. The germline V gene has CDR1 SGDLS and CDR2 YYNGEE. Losses at the gene ends were 3 bases for V and 0 bases for J; bases not matched to a gene: 5. DNA for the CDR3: TGTGCCAGCAGCGAGACAGGGGGCTCCCCGAACACCGGGGAGCTGTTTTTT. This translates into CASSETGGSPNTGELFF. The full variable domain, with the rest looked up from reference TRBV9 and TRBJ2-2, is DSGVTQTPKHLITATGQRVTLRCSPRSGDLSVYWYQQSLDQGLQFLIQYYNGEERAKGNILERFSAQQFPDLHSELNLSSLELGDSALYFCASSETGGSPNTGELFFGEGSRLTVL.

As concerns this clone: This same CDR3 is encoded by further DNA sequences in the sample. V is TRBV5-1 and J is TRBJ1-1, with D tentatively TRBD1 (5 bases). CDR1 and CDR2 from the germline V gene are SGHRS and YFSETQ. The CDR3 is 13 amino acids. Trimming took off 0 bases at V and 3 bases at J, with 6 bases between the two ends. In DNA form, the CDR3 reads TGCGCCAGCAGCTTGGTGGGGGACACTGAAGCTTTCTTT. It encodes CASSLVGDTEAFF.

This sequence joins TRBV4-2 and TRBJ2-3; TRBD1 matches at 8 bases. The V and J ends lost 6 bases and 1 base, in that order; junction bases with no gene match: 3. This CDR3 comprises 14 residues. Germline V gene data show CDR1 as LGHNA and CDR2 as YNFKEQ. CDR3 nucleotide sequence: TGTGCCAGCAGAGACAGGGGTCGCACAGATACGCAGTATTTT. Translating it yields CASRDRGRTDTQYF.

This clone appeared many times. V gene TRBV10-3 combines with J gene TRBJ2-3, with TRBD2 as a possible D gene (5 bases). The V end was cut by 6 bases, the J end by 5 bases, with 12 bases between. Germline-derived CDR1 and CDR2 are ENHRY and SYGVKD. This CDR3 contains 13 residues. The DNA for the CDR3 is TGTGCCATCAGGGAGAGGGATGGAGATACGCAGTATTTT. Translation gives CAIRERDGDTQYF.

This clone was observed a few times. The chain joins TRBV28 to TRBJ2-7, with TRBD2 identical over 11 bases. This CDR3 is 16 amino acids long. The V segment lost 5 bases and the J segment 3 bases; nucleotides outside the gene matches: 9. CDR1 and CDR2 (germline): MDHEN, SYDVKM. CDR3 loop: CASSELAGDQIYEQYF. The CDR3 DNA reads as TGTGCCAGCAGTGAACTAGCGGGAGATCAAATCTACGAGCAGTACTTC.

The chain is built from TRBV6-5 and TRBJ2-3, with D possibly being TRBD1 or TRBD2 (5 bases each). CDR3 length equals 15 residues. V lost 0 bases, J lost 1 base, and 8 bases lay in between. Germline values: CDR1 MNHEY, CDR2 SVGAGI. The CDR3 loop reads CASSYSQGGTDTQYF. Written as DNA, the CDR3 is TGTGCCAGCAGTTACTCGCAGGGAGGCACAGATACGCAGTATTTT.

This clone was detected a few times. The DNA for the CDR3 is TGTGCCAGCCCCCCACAGGGGAGGGAAGAGACCCAGTACTTC. Translating gives CASPPQGREETQYF. This chain links TRBV2 with TRBJ2-5, with D perhaps given as TRBD1 or TRBD2 (7 bases each). CDR1 is SNHLY, CDR2 FYNNEI, per germline. Trimming removed 8 bases at V and 3 bases at J, with 16 bases between. The CDR3 has 14 amino acids.

V usage is TRBV28 and J usage is TRBJ1-1; D not resolved. The ends were cut back, 7 bases at V and 4 bases at J, with 13 bases in the middle. The CDR3 covers 13 residues. Looked up from germline, CDR1 is MDHEN and CDR2 is SYDVKM. CDR3 nucleotide sequence: TGTGCCAGCACCCCCCCCTGGGCCACTGAAGCTTTCTTT. Protein product: CASTPPWATEAFF.

In its sample, this clone was seen many times. The J gene is TRBJ1-1, the V gene TRBV7-9; D remains ambiguous. Trimming pared 4 bases from V and 0 bases from J, leaving 9 bases between. The CDR3 spans 14 residues. Germline-derived CDR1 and CDR2 are SEHNR and FQNEAQ (reference sequence). For the CDR3, the DNA is TGTGCCAGCAGCTATCAAGGAATGAACACTGAAGCTTTCTTT. Translating gives CASSYQGMNTEAFF.